A selection of T cell receptor beta chains follows, all from one sample in a study of T cells after yellow fever vaccination. A single record per CDR3 protein comes from TCRdb applying MiXCR to the 5' RACE reads. Here the sample spans 230,000 or so distinct CDR3 sequences, over 3% being singletons. This sample comprised PBMCs, obtained 15 days after the yellow fever booster vaccination. The receptors were sampled from a young man who received the YFV17D yellow fever vaccine. CDR3s include the opening cysteine and the closing phenylalanine or tryptophan. A D gene is named only where the DNA matches it firmly. Size is stated for part of the rows, as once, few or many counts, or as a class when the clone is expanded.

V	D	J	size	DNA	CDR3
TRBV19	TRBD1	TRBJ1-1	many	TGTGCCAGTCCTCCACCTCAAGACAGGGCGTCCAGTATGAACACTGAAGCTTTCTTT	CASPPPQDRASSMNTEAFF
TRBV4-3	NA	TRBJ2-7	many	TGCGCCAGCAGCCAAGCCCGGGCCAACCCCTACGAGCAGTACTTC	CASSQARANPYEQYF
TRBV4-3	TRBD2	TRBJ2-3	many	TGCGCCAGCAGCCAAGGACGGGGGGGCAGCACAGATACGCAGTATTTT	CASSQGRGGSTDTQYF
TRBV5-1	TRBD2	TRBJ2-1	many	TGCGCCAGCAGCCCGGGACTAGCGGGGGCTTACAATGAGCAGTTCTTC	CASSPGLAGAYNEQFF
TRBV6-6	NA	TRBJ1-2	many	TGTGCCAGCAGGATAGGGGTTAACTATGGCTACACCTTC	CASRIGVNYGYTF
TRBV20-1	NA	TRBJ1-1	many	TGCAGTGCTGGTGGACCAGCAGGGGCGAACACTGAAGCTTTCTTT	CSAGGPAGANTEAFF
TRBV29-1	NA	TRBJ1-2	many	TGCAGCGTCACCCCAGGGGATGACTATGGCTACACCTTC	CSVTPGDDYGYTF
TRBV5-1	NA	TRBJ2-7	many	TGCGCCAGCAGCGCTGGCCGGGAGCAGTACTTC	CASSAGREQYF
TRBV6-2/TRBV6-3	NA	TRBJ1-2	many	TGTGCCAGCAGTCTCGGGGACCTCTATGGCTACACCTTC	CASSLGDLYGYTF
TRBV6-5	TRBD1	TRBJ2-5	many	TGTGCCAGCAGTTACTCGGGCCCGGGGACAGGGGTAGAGACCCAGTACTTC	CASSYSGPGTGVETQYF
TRBV7-9	TRBD1	TRBJ2-5	NA	TGTGCCAGCAGCTTCGACAGGGTAATAGAGACCCAGTACTTC	CASSFDRVIETQYF
TRBV7-2	NA	TRBJ1-1	many	TGTGCCAGCAGCTTAGGCCCGAGGGCGGGGGAGACTGAAGCTTTCTTT	CASSLGPRAGETEAFF
TRBV6-5	TRBD1	TRBJ1-1	many	TGTGCCAGCAGTCGACACAGGGGTGCGGAGGAAGCTTTCTTT	CASSRHRGAEEAFF
TRBV29-1	TRBD1	TRBJ2-5	many	TGCAGCGTTAGTAACTGGGACAGGAGGGGAGAGACCCAGTACTTC	CSVSNWDRRGETQYF
TRBV29-1	TRBD2	TRBJ2-1	many	TGCAGCGTTGATGCACTAGCGGTTACTAGCTCCTACAATGAGCAGTTCTTC	CSVDALAVTSSYNEQFF
TRBV7-2	TRBD1	TRBJ2-5	many	TGTGCCAGCAGCTCATCTGGGACAGGGGGCGGTCAAGAGACCCAGTACTTC	CASSSSGTGGGQETQYF
TRBV4-3	NA	TRBJ2-1	few	TGCGCCAGCAGCCAAGAAGGAGACCAACCCTGGTATGAGCAGTTCTTC	CASSQEGDQPWYEQFF
TRBV7-6	NA	TRBJ1-6	many	TGTGCCAGCAGCTCCGAAGGACCAGCTTCACCCCTCCACTTT	CASSSEGPASPLHF
TRBV7-3	NA	TRBJ1-1	many	TGTGCCAGCAGCTCAGGGTATTATACTGAAGCTTTCTTT	CASSSGYYTEAFF
TRBV27	NA	TRBJ1-1	many	TGTGCCAGCAGTGCGGGGGGGAACACTGAAGCTTTCTTT	CASSAGGNTEAFF
TRBV4-3	NA	TRBJ1-2	many	TGCGCCAGCAGCCAAGGAACAGGTCCGGGTGGCTACACCTTC	CASSQGTGPGGYTF
TRBV6-4	NA	TRBJ2-3	many	TGTGCCAGCAGTGACGGGGGGGCTAGCACAGATACGCAGTATTTT	CASSDGGASTDTQYF
TRBV20-1	NA	TRBJ1-1	many	TGCAGTGCTAGATTCAACACTGAAGCTTTCTTT	CSARFNTEAFF
TRBV7-9	NA	TRBJ1-1	many	TGTGCCAGCAGCTTTGAAGGAAAGAACACTGAAGCTTTCTTT	CASSFEGKNTEAFF
TRBV20-1	TRBD2	TRBJ2-1	many	TGCAGTGCTAGACGGACTAGCGGGGGGAATGGTGAGCAGTTCTTC	CSARRTSGGNGEQFF
TRBV3-1	NA	TRBJ2-3	many	TGTGCCAGCCGCCCCCGGGGGGCGAGGACAGATACGCAGTATTTT	CASRPRGARTDTQYF
TRBV6-1	TRBD1	TRBJ2-6	many	TGTGCCAGCAACCCCCCGACAGGGTTGTACGGGGCCAACGTCCTGACTTTC	CASNPPTGLYGANVLTF
TRBV12-3/TRBV12-4	NA	TRBJ1-3	many	TGTGCCAGCAGCTCCGGGTCCCGGAGCTTTTCGGGAAACACCATATATTTT	CASSSGSRSFSGNTIYF
TRBV7-9	NA	TRBJ2-7	few	TGTGCCAGCAGCCGATACAGAGAGCAGTACTTC	CASSRYREQYF
TRBV7-2	NA	TRBJ2-7	many	TGTGCCAGCAGCTTGACGCCGGGGGTCGAGCAGTACTTC	CASSLTPGVEQYF
TRBV27	TRBD2	TRBJ2-1	many	TGTGCCAGCAGTTACTTTCAGGGGACTAGCCAGTACAATGAGCAGTTCTTC	CASSYFQGTSQYNEQFF
TRBV7-2	TRBD2	TRBJ2-1	many	TGTGCCAGCAGTTTTTCGGCGGGGGGCCTGGGTGAGCAGTTCTTC	CASSFSAGGLGEQFF
TRBV7-2	TRBD1	TRBJ1-1	many	TGTGCCAGCAGCCGACTCATCTCCCGGACAGGCACTGAAGCTTTCTTT	CASSRLISRTGTEAFF
TRBV7-3	TRBD2	TRBJ2-1	many	TGTGCCAGCAGCTTAGGCGGGACTAGTCGTGAGCAGTTCTTC	CASSLGGTSREQFF
TRBV15	TRBD2	TRBJ2-3	NA	TGTGCCACCAGCAGAAATCCCGGGACTAGCGGAACTTTCAGCACAGATACGCAGTATTTT	CATSRNPGTSGTFSTDTQYF